A single sample gave rise to the 28 T cell receptor beta chains below, sequenced in a study of Ad26.COV2.S vaccination and SARS-CoV-2 variants. Treatment defined: some 19 received Ad26.COV2.S at low or high dose, single or two shots; about 5 received placebo; per-sample allocation not given. Sampling occurred on day 63 after the first vaccine or placebo injection. Clones were read by immunoSEQ multiplex PCR, and TCRdb kept only the in-frame ones, dropping some. This sample carries about 410,000 clones, 75% to 90% of them seen once, and the ten largest clones take around 2%. The sample here was peripheral blood, taken in a trial of Ad26.COV2.S vaccine versus placebo. The receptors were gathered from a person aged 18-60 years who received the Ad26.COV2.S COVID-19 vaccine or a placebo.

There are a few counts of this clone. V gene TRBV6-6 combines with J gene TRBJ2-1; the D is unclear. Germline loops: CDR1 MNHNY, CDR2 SVGAGI (reference sequence). The V and J ends lost 2 bases and 5 bases respectively, with 1 base between them. This CDR3 region has 11 residues. CDR3 loop: CASSYDNEQFF. The CDR3 nucleotides are TGTGCCAGCAGTTACGACAATGAGCAGTTCTTC.

The chain joins TRBV4-1 to TRBJ2-7; D might be TRBD2 (5 bases). V gave up 0 bases and J gave up 1 base, with 10 bases separating them. This CDR3 has 15 amino acids. CDR1 and CDR2 from the germline V gene are MGHRA and YSYEKL. The CDR3 DNA reads as TGCGCCAGCAGCCAAGAGTTGAGGGCTTCCTACGAGCAGTACTTC. Residues: CASSQELRASYEQYF.

The chain recombines TRBV27 with TRBJ2-1; 7 bases are shared with TRBD2. Germline CDR1 MNHEY, CDR2 SMNVEV (reference sequence). V lost 2 bases to trimming and J lost 6 bases; unmatched junction nucleotides: 7. The CDR3 length is 15 residues. The CDR3 sequence is CASSLGEGGSNEQFF. CDR3 in DNA: TGTGCCAGCAGTTTAGGGGAGGGCGGGAGCAATGAGCAGTTCTTC.

The chain recombines TRBV6-1 with TRBJ2-7; either TRBD1 or TRBD2 may supply D (6 bases each). The V and J ends lost 0 bases and 0 bases respectively, with 12 bases between them. Germline CDR1 and CDR2: MNHNS and SASEGT. The CDR3 consists of 16 residues. This CDR3 reads CASSEAGGRSSYEQYF. In nucleotides, the CDR3 is TGTGCCAGCAGTGAAGCGGGGGGCAGGAGCTCCTACGAGCAGTACTTC.

This clone was seen repeatedly, ten times or more. The chain joins TRBV6-6 to TRBJ2-7, with 7 bases matching TRBD2. Germline CDR1 and CDR2: MNHNY and SVGAGI (reference sequence). This CDR3 region has 16 residues. After removal of 0 bases from V and 0 bases from J, the junction contained 5 bases not matched to a gene. The CDR3 region is CASSYSGGGPSYEQYF. DNA for the CDR3: TGTGCCAGCAGTTACTCAGGCGGGGGTCCCTCCTACGAGCAGTACTTC.

This rearrangement joins TRBV30 to TRBJ2-7; 10 bases match TRBD2. The CDR3 covers 13 residues. Germline CDR1 reads GTSNPN; CDR2 reads SVGIG (reference sequence). Germline trimming cut 3 bases from V and 5 bases from J; bases unmatched to any gene: 4. The CDR3 region has the DNA TGTGCCTGGAGGGGAGCGGGAGGGAACGAGCAGTACTTC. This gives the protein CAWRGAGGNEQYF.

The rearrangement uses TRBV5-1 and TRBJ1-1; D is perhaps TRBD1 (5 bases). The CDR3 covers 12 residues. Germline values: CDR1 SGHRS, CDR2 YFSETQ. V was clipped by 0 bases and J by 8 bases, with 8 bases between them. In DNA form, the CDR3 reads TGCGCCAGCAGCTTGGACGCAGGGGAAGCTTTCTTT. Translated, it gives CASSLDAGEAFF.

The chain employs TRBV27 and TRBJ2-7; 7 nucleotides match TRBD1. The CDR3 extends over 13 amino acids. V gave up 3 bases and J gave up 6 bases; unmatched junction bases: 5. Germline-derived CDR1 and CDR2 are MNHEY and SMNVEV (reference sequence). CDR3 bases: TGTGCCAGCAGTTTGATTGACAGGGCCGAGCAGTACTTC. Translating gives CASSLIDRAEQYF.

This clone has a single count. CDR3 sequence reads: CASSLNGALRDEQYF. CDR3 bases: TGCGCCAGCAGCTTGAACGGGGCCCTTCGGGACGAGCAGTACTTC. The V gene is TRBV5-1, the J gene TRBJ2-7; perhaps D is TRBD1 or TRBD2 (5 bases each). From germline, CDR1 is SGHRS and CDR2 YFSETQ. The V gene lost 1 base and the J gene lost 5 bases, with 16 bases spanning the gap. The CDR3 consists of 15 residues.

V is TRBV11-3 and J is TRBJ2-5; the D call may be TRBD1 or TRBD2 (5 bases each). Germline loops: CDR1 SGHNT, CDR2 YENEEA. V shed 6 bases and J shed 5 bases, with 13 bases lying between them. CDR3 size: 13 residues. CDR3 sequence reads: CASRVGAEETQYF. The CDR3 DNA is TGTGCCAGCAGAGTCGGGGCTGAGGAGACCCAGTACTTC.

This chain uses TRBV2 with TRBJ2-3; D not resolved. The CDR3 is 12 amino acids. V lost 6 bases and J lost 0, with 4 bases in between. Germline CDR1 is SNHLY and CDR2 is FYNNEI. The chain's CDR3 is CASRISTDTQYF. In nucleotides, the CDR3 is TGTGCCAGCAGGATTAGCACAGATACGCAGTATTTT.

The chain recombines TRBV7-9 with TRBJ1-1; D is possibly TRBD1 (6 bases). The CDR3 is made up of 17 amino acids. V shed 6 bases and J shed 3 bases, with 23 bases lying between them. Germline V lookup: CDR1 SEHNR, CDR2 FQNEAQ (reference sequence). The CDR3 spells CASSLLSASAGDTEAFF. DNA for the CDR3: TGTGCCAGCAGTTTATTATCCGCGAGCGCAGGGGACACTGAAGCTTTCTTT.

The CDR3 DNA follows: TGTGCCAGCAGTTTTCTTCGCTCGGGACAGGGGGCGCTGAGGGAGCAGTACTTC. It codes for CASSFLRSGQGALREQYF. The chain employs TRBV27 and TRBJ2-7, with 12 bases identical to TRBD1. V was clipped by 3 bases and J by 7 bases; unmatched bases: 16. Germline lookup yields CDR1 MNHEY and CDR2 SMNVEV (reference sequence). The CDR3 has 18 amino acids.

This clone occurred once. The chain has TRBV18 and TRBJ1-1; D remains unclear. CDR3 length equals 16 residues. Germline V CDR1 and CDR2: KGHSH, LQKENI. V lost 4 bases to trimming and J lost 2 bases, with 17 bases between them. This CDR3 is CASSLSVVTLNTEAFF. The CDR3 DNA is TGTGCCAGCTCACTTTCGGTCGTAACCCTTAACACTGAAGCTTTCTTT.

This sequence joins TRBV7-2 and TRBJ1-1, with TRBD1 as a possible D gene (6 bases). Germline-derived CDR1 and CDR2 are SGHTA and FQGNSA. Trimming removed 5 bases at V and 3 bases at J, with 13 bases between. The CDR3 is 14 residues long. The CDR3 protein is CASSQLRGDTEAFF. CDR3 nucleotide sequence: TGTGCCAGCAGCCAACTCAGGGGTGACACTGAAGCTTTCTTT.

This chain uses TRBV6-5 with TRBJ2-1; no clear D. This CDR3 is built from 11 residues. Between the trimmed V and J ends, which lost 8 bases and 7 bases, there was a span of 9 bases. Germline lookup yields CDR1 MNHEY and CDR2 SVGAGI. The CDR3 loop reads CASRIVNEQFF. The CDR3 DNA sequence: TGTGCCAGCCGTATAGTGAATGAGCAGTTCTTC.

The rearrangement links TRBV14 to TRBJ2-2, with D uncertain. The germline CDR1 and CDR2 sequences are SGHDN and FVKESK. The CDR3 spans 13 residues. The V end was cut by 8 bases, the J end by 2 bases, with 9 bases between. The DNA for the CDR3 is TGTGCCAGCGCCGGCGTAAACACCGGGGAGCTGTTTTTT. Protein sequence: CASAGVNTGELFF. Drawing the rest from reference TRBV14 and TRBJ2-2, the complete variable domain is EAGVTQFPSHSVIEKGQTVTLRCDPISGHDNLYWYRRVMGKEIKFLLHFVKESKQDESGMPNNRFLAERTGGTYSTLKVQPAELEDSGVYFCASAGVNTGELFFGEGSRLTVL.

The chain employs TRBV27 and TRBJ2-2, with a weak D call TRBD1 (6 bases). The CDR3 extends over 13 amino acids. Between the trimmed V and J ends, which lost 3 bases and 7 bases, there was a span of 9 bases. Per germline, CDR1 MNHEY and CDR2 SMNVEV (reference sequence). The CDR3 nucleotides read TGTGCCAGCAGTTTCGGACAGTTCGGGGAGCTGTTTTTT. Translated: CASSFGQFGELFF.

The gene calls are TRBV10-1 and TRBJ2-3, with D unresolved. Germline lookup yields CDR1 WNHNN and CDR2 SYGVQD (reference sequence). V was cut by 7 bases and J by 4 bases, with 12 bases left in between. The CDR3 contains 13 residues. CDR3 nucleotide sequence: TGCGCCAGCACCCTTAAGAAGGCAGATACGCAGTATTTT. Translating it yields CASTLKKADTQYF.

V is TRBV7-2 and J is TRBJ2-2; D is uncertain. Deletions cut 2 bases from V and 7 bases from J, with 14 bases between. CDR1 and CDR2 from the germline V gene are SGHTA and FQGNSA. The CDR3 length is 15 residues. CDR3 coding DNA: TGTGCCAGCAGCTTATCCCCGGGTCGGATCGGGGAGCTGTTTTTT. Amino acid sequence: CASSLSPGRIGELFF. The complete variable domain, with remaining parts taken from reference TRBV7-2 and TRBJ2-2, reads GAGVSQSPSNKVTEKGKDVELRCDPISGHTALYWYRQSLGQGLEFLIYFQGNSAPDKSGLPSDRFSAERTGGSVSTLTIQRTQQEDSAVYLCASSLSPGRIGELFFGEGSRLTVL.

The chain is built from TRBV3-1 (or the pseudogene TRBV3-2) and TRBJ2-2; the match to TRBD1 covers 7 bases. Losses at the gene ends were 4 bases for V and 7 bases for J; bases not matched to a gene: 6. The germline V gene has CDR1 LGHDT and CDR2 YNNKEL (reference sequence). CDR3 length equals 14 residues. For the CDR3, the DNA is TGTGCCAGCAGCCCGGGGACAGTCGGCGGGGAGCTGTTTTTT. It is translated as CASSPGTVGGELFF.

The CDR3: CASSPHVRTGVGKLFF. As DNA, the CDR3 is TGTGCCAGCAGCCCCCATGTGAGGACAGGGGTCGGAAAACTGTTTTTT. The chain couples TRBV9 to TRBJ1-4, with 9 bases aligning to TRBD1. CDR1 SGDLS and CDR2 YYNGEE come from the germline V gene. The CDR3 is 16 residues long. With V trimmed by 4 bases and J by 10 bases, 14 bases remained unmatched.

The rearrangement uses TRBV28 and TRBJ1-2, with TRBD1 matching 7 bases. V lost 6 bases to trimming and J lost 10 bases; unmatched junction nucleotides: 5. CDR1 is MDHEN and CDR2 is SYDVKM in the germline V gene. This CDR3 region has 11 residues. The CDR3 region has the DNA TGTGCCAGCAGCACGGGACAGACCTACACCTTC. Protein sequence: CASSTGQTYTF.

The chain carries TRBV30 and TRBJ2-1; maybe TRBD2 (5 bases). The CDR3 contains 11 residues. In germline, CDR1 is GTSNPN, CDR2 SVGIG (reference sequence). Trimming removed 8 bases at V and 4 bases at J, with 9 bases between. CDR3 nucleotide sequence: TGTGCCCGCGGACTGTACAATGAGCAGTTCTTC. It yields the protein CARGLYNEQFF.

As DNA, the CDR3 is TGTGCCTGCAACAAACAGGGCCTCCTATACTTC. Translation: CACNKQGLLYF. The chain recombines TRBV30 with TRBJ2-5; weak D call: TRBD1 (6 bases). Between the trimmed V and J ends, which lost 6 bases and 14 bases, there was a span of 19 bases. The CDR3 is 11 residues long. The germline V gene has CDR1 GTSNPN and CDR2 SVGIG (reference sequence).

The CDR3 region is CASSLFRFDNEQFF. CDR3 nucleotides: TGCGCCAGCAGCTTGTTCAGGTTCGACAATGAGCAGTTCTTC. The chain joins TRBV5-1 to TRBJ2-1; unclear D gene. CDR1 is SGHRS and CDR2 is YFSETQ in the germline V gene. The CDR3 loop spans 14 amino acids. Trimming cost V 1 base and J 5 bases, with 10 bases left between them.

Of note for this clone: This sample includes further DNA sequences coding for the same CDR3. The chain has TRBV9 and TRBJ2-5; maybe TRBD2 (5 bases). V shed 0 bases and J shed 1 base, with 7 bases lying between them. From germline, CDR1 is SGDLS and CDR2 YYNGEE. This CDR3 has 14 residues. CDR3: CASSVGGGQETQYF. Here the CDR3 DNA reads TGTGCCAGCAGCGTAGGCGGAGGCCAAGAGACCCAGTACTTC.

V gene TRBV9 combines with J gene TRBJ1-1; 7 bases align to TRBD1. The V segment lost 0 bases and the J segment 6 bases; nucleotides outside the gene matches: 14. CDR1 and CDR2 from the germline V gene are SGDLS and YYNGEE. The CDR3 totals 17 residues. The CDR3 nucleotides read TGTGCCAGCAGCGTAGATCCTATACAGGGGATTTTAGCTGAAGCTTTCTTT. Encoded protein: CASSVDPIQGILAEAFF.